This entry lists 10 T cell receptor beta chains sequenced from one sample in a study of T cell responses to AZD1222 COVID-19 vaccine. TCRdb's table, derived via immunoSEQ multiplex PCR, lists solely in-frame clones and lacks some. The sample records about 140,000 clones, around 90% being singletons. The sample was peripheral blood, taken on day 0 of AZD1222 vaccination. Receptors were obtained from an adult in good health.

This clone was seen only once. In nucleotides, the CDR3 is TGTGCCATCAGTGACGACGGACTAGCGGGACCCTACGAGCAGTACTTC. Residues: CAISDDGLAGPYEQYF. J is TRBJ2-7 and V is TRBV10-3; 12 bases agree with TRBD2. The CDR3 extends over 16 amino acids. The V segment lost 3 bases and the J segment 2 bases; nucleotides outside the gene matches: 5. Germline V gene lookup returns CDR1 ENHRY and CDR2 SYGVKD.

The chain links TRBV3-1 (or the pseudogene TRBV3-2) to TRBJ1-2; maybe TRBD1 (5 bases). Looked up from germline, CDR1 is LGHDT and CDR2 is YNNKEL (reference sequence). The length of the CDR3 is 16 residues. V was clipped by 3 bases and J by 3 bases, with 17 bases between them. CDR3 loop: CASSHPTRGTDYGYTF. The CDR3 DNA sequence: TGTGCCAGCAGCCATCCCACCCGGGGGACTGACTATGGCTACACCTTC.

This clone was recorded a few times. V and J are TRBV6-5 and TRBJ1-4; 7 bases fit TRBD1. The CDR3 extends over 14 amino acids. J was trimmed by 3 bases and V by 7 bases; bases with no gene match: 5. The germline CDR1 and CDR2 sequences are MNHEY and SVGAGI. The CDR3 DNA sequence: TGTGCCAGCACCTCCGGGACAGCTAATGAAAAACTGTTTTTT. The encoded protein is CASTSGTANEKLFF.

The V and J genes are TRBV18 and TRBJ2-1; possible D gene TRBD2, 5 bases. Deletions cut 6 bases from V and 0 bases from J, with 12 bases between. The CDR3 is 15 residues long. Germline V gene data show CDR1 as KGHSH and CDR2 as LQKENI. The CDR3 sequence is CASSSQRTSYNEQFF. In nucleotides, the CDR3 is TGTGCCAGCTCGTCGCAGCGGACCTCCTACAATGAGCAGTTCTTC.

The genes are TRBV2 and TRBJ2-1, with D possibly matching TRBD1 (5 bases). Germline assignment: CDR1 SNHLY and CDR2 FYNNEI. Trimming took off 6 bases at V and 4 bases at J, with 19 bases between the two ends. The CDR3 loop spans 16 amino acids. For the CDR3, the DNA is TGTGCCAGCAGGATCGAACAAACAGGAGTATACAATGAGCAGTTCTTC. It encodes CASRIEQTGVYNEQFF.

The V gene is TRBV19, the J gene TRBJ2-7; tentatively, D is TRBD1 or TRBD2 (5 bases each). This CDR3 has 11 residues. The germline CDR1 and CDR2 sequences are LNHDA and SQIVND (reference sequence). The germline V and J ends were trimmed by 9 bases and 5 bases, with 11 bases remaining between them. The CDR3 DNA is TGTGCCAGCCGCCGGGGCGACGAGCAGTACTTC. As protein: CASRRGDEQYF.

The chain has TRBV18 and TRBJ1-2, with D possibly being TRBD1 (5 bases). Deletions cut 3 bases from V and 4 bases from J, with 9 bases between. Germline V CDR1 and CDR2: KGHSH, LQKENI. The CDR3 runs 13 residues. The CDR3 region has the DNA TGTGCCAGCTCACCCTCCGGGACCTATGGCTACACCTTC. Translated: CASSPSGTYGYTF.

The V and J genes are TRBV28 and TRBJ2-7; no clear D gene. Trimming shortened V by 7 bases and J by 1 base, and 17 bases separated the two germline ends. The germline V gene has CDR1 MDHEN and CDR2 SYDVKM. There are 15 residues in the CDR3. CDR3 bases: TGTGCCAGCACCGCTGGTGGTACAGCTTCCTACGAGCAGTACTTC. Residues: CASTAGGTASYEQYF.

The chain has TRBV29-1 and TRBJ2-5; 10 nucleotides line up with TRBD2. Germline CDR1 is SQVTM and CDR2 is ANQGSEA. V shed 7 bases, J shed 3 bases, and the junction held 2 bases outside the gene matches. The CDR3 length is 12 residues. CDR3 bases: TGCAGCGAGCTAGCGGGAGAAGAGACCCAGTACTTC. Its translation: CSELAGEETQYF.

The chain has TRBV7-9 and TRBJ2-7; a possible D gene is TRBD1 (6 bases). The CDR3 is made up of 11 amino acids. Germline-derived CDR1 and CDR2 are SEHNR and FQNEAQ (reference sequence). V was trimmed by 5 bases and J by 9 bases, leaving 11 bases between them. The CDR3, as DNA: TGTGCCAGCAGCAGACAGGAGCTGCAGTACTTC. Its protein is CASSRQELQYF.